A single sample is the source of the 22 T cell receptor beta chains below, sequenced in a study of T cell responses to AZD1222 COVID-19 vaccine. The assay was immunoSEQ multiplex PCR, and TCRdb's table has in-frame clones only and misses some. The sample has 100,000 to 150,000 clones, around 80% seen once. The specimen comprised peripheral blood, sampled 28 days after the second AZD1222 dose. These receptors originate from an adult who received the AZD1222 COVID-19 vaccine.

This rearrangement joins TRBV6-2 or TRBV6-3 to TRBJ1-2; D gene uncertain. V was shortened by 5 bases and J by 2 bases, with 6 bases between the two germline ends. The CDR3 spans 12 residues. Germline assignment: CDR1 MNHEY and CDR2 SVGEGT. The CDR3 is CASSNPNYGYTF. CDR3 sequence (DNA): TGTGCCAGCAGTAACCCCAACTATGGCTACACCTTC.

The rearrangement links TRBV7-2 to TRBJ1-5; D unresolved. Germline V gene sequence: CDR1 SGHTA, CDR2 FQGNSA. CDR3 length equals 13 residues. Trimming removed 5 bases at V and 0 bases at J, with 5 bases between. The DNA for the CDR3 is TGTGCCAGCAGCCCCTCTAGCAATCAGCCCCAGCATTTT. This encodes CASSPSSNQPQHF.

This clone was seen a handful of times. The genes are TRBV7-8 and TRBJ2-1; perhaps D is TRBD1 or TRBD2 (5 bases each). Trimming cost V 4 bases and J 0 bases, with 13 bases left between them. The germline gives CDR1 SGHVS, CDR2 FQNEAQ. CDR3 size: 16 residues. The CDR3 loop is CASSSQWGISYNEQFF. The CDR3 DNA is TGTGCCAGCAGCTCCCAATGGGGGATCTCCTACAATGAGCAGTTCTTC. Drawing the rest from reference TRBV7-8 and TRBJ2-1, the complete variable domain is GAGVSQSPRYKVAKRGQDVALRCDPISGHVSLFWYQQALGQGPEFLTYFQNEAQLDKSGLPSDRFFAERPEGSVSTLKIQRTQQEDSAVYLCASSSQWGISYNEQFFGPGTRLTVL.

The CDR3 nucleotides read TGTGCCAGCAGCCAAGTGGGTCCACTCAGACTCTACGAGCAGTACTTC. The encoded protein is CASSQVGPLRLYEQYF. The chain carries TRBV3-1 (or the pseudogene TRBV3-2) and TRBJ2-7; D call uncertain. Germline loops: CDR1 LGHDT, CDR2 YNNKEL (reference sequence). The ends were cut back, 1 base at V and 3 bases at J, with 16 bases in the middle. CDR3 size: 16 residues.

V and J are TRBV11-2 and TRBJ1-1, with a weak D call TRBD1 (5 bases). The V and J ends lost 0 bases and 1 base respectively, with 18 bases between them. The germline CDR1 and CDR2 sequences are SGHAT and FQNNGV. This CDR3 comprises 18 residues. The CDR3 spells CASSLEGHWGGPNTEAFF. CDR3 nucleotides: TGTGCCAGCAGCTTAGAGGGCCACTGGGGGGGTCCGAACACTGAAGCTTTCTTT. Using reference TRBV11-2 and TRBJ1-1 for the parts outside the CDR3, the full variable domain is EAGVAQSPRYKIIEKRQSVAFWCNPISGHATLYWYQQILGQGPKLLIQFQNNGVVDDSQLPKDRFSAERLKGVDSTLKIQPAKLEDSAVYLCASSLEGHWGGPNTEAFFGQGTRLTVV.

The chain employs TRBV30 and TRBJ1-1; 9 nucleotides line up with TRBD1. This CDR3 has 15 amino acids. J lost 1 base, V lost 4 bases, and 7 bases had no gene match. Germline CDR1 reads GTSNPN; CDR2 reads SVGIG (reference sequence). As DNA, the CDR3 is TGTGCCTGGACAAAGGGGGACAGGGAGAACACTGAAGCTTTCTTT. Translated: CAWTKGDRENTEAFF.

The rearrangement links TRBV10-3 to TRBJ1-2; D may be TRBD1 (5 bases). Per the germline V gene, CDR1 is ENHRY and CDR2 is SYGVKD. The V end was cut by 5 bases, the J end by 4 bases, with 17 bases between. The CDR3 spans 15 residues. CDR3 nucleotide sequence: TGTGCCATCAGTAAAACAGACAGTCCTCTCTATGGCTACACCTTC. It specifies CAISKTDSPLYGYTF.

The chain has TRBV15 and TRBJ1-1, with 8 bases lining up with TRBD1. The CDR3 length is 16 residues. J was trimmed by 4 bases and V by 0 bases; bases with no gene match: 7. The germline V gene has CDR1 LNHNV and CDR2 YYDKDF (reference sequence). The CDR3 DNA reads TGTGCCACCAGCAGAGAGGGGGCAGGGGGCGTCACTGAAGCTTTCTTT. It codes for CATSREGAGGVTEAFF.

This chain connects TRBV5-1 to TRBJ1-2; D perhaps matches TRBD1 (6 bases). The CDR3 runs to 12 residues. The germline V gene encodes CDR1 SGHRS and CDR2 YFSETQ. Trimming stripped 2 bases from V and 8 bases from J, with 10 bases between. The CDR3 sequence is CASSLQGSGYTF. The CDR3 bases are TGCGCCAGCAGCTTACAGGGTTCAGGCTACACCTTC.

The V gene is TRBV28, the J gene TRBJ2-2; 9 nucleotides agree with TRBD1. Germline V gives CDR1 MDHEN, CDR2 SYDVKM. V trimming: 4 bases; J trimming: 3 bases; junction bases outside the gene matches: 9. This CDR3 is 17 amino acids long. The chain's CDR3 is CASSSTSTGGYTGELFF. CDR3 sequence (DNA): TGTGCCAGCAGTTCCACCTCGACAGGGGGATACACCGGGGAGCTGTTTTTT.

CDR3 loop: CSARQGNGYTF. CDR3 sequence (DNA): TGCAGTGCTAGGCAGGGAAATGGCTACACCTTC. The J gene is TRBJ1-2, the V gene TRBV20-1, with D possibly being TRBD1 (5 bases). V dropped 3 bases and J dropped 6 bases, with 8 bases sitting between them. Germline V gene lookup returns CDR1 DFQATT and CDR2 SNEGSKA (reference sequence). This CDR3 is 11 amino acids long.

CDR3 DNA sequence: TGTGCCAGCACCACCCTGACCCTCGGGGGGAAGCCTAACTATGGCTACACCTTC. As protein: CASTTLTLGGKPNYGYTF. The chain employs TRBV28 and TRBJ1-2; possibly TRBD1 for D (5 bases). Germline V CDR1 and CDR2: MDHEN, SYDVKM. The CDR3 is made up of 18 amino acids. V gave up 7 bases and J gave up 0 bases, with 24 bases separating them.

This clone has a handful of counts. The J gene is TRBJ1-1, the V gene TRBV15, with D hard to call. CDR3 length: 17 residues. Germline-derived CDR1 and CDR2 are LNHNV and YYDKDF (reference sequence). V lost 5 bases and J 6 bases, leaving 25 bases between the germline ends. CDR3 residues: CATSAIGTGWALAEAFF. CDR3 in DNA: TGTGCCACCAGCGCGATCGGAACCGGGTGGGCTTTGGCTGAAGCTTTCTTT.

J is TRBJ2-1 and V is TRBV6-2 or TRBV6-3; a possible D gene is TRBD2 (5 bases). In germline, CDR1 is MNHEY, CDR2 SVGEGT. Trimming removed 1 base at V and 2 bases at J, with 9 bases between. This CDR3 region has 15 residues. The CDR3 DNA reads as TGTGCCAGCAGTTACTTGGGAGCCACCTACAATGAGCAGTTCTTC. Its protein product is CASSYLGATYNEQFF.

The rearrangement links TRBV28 to TRBJ1-2; D call uncertain. The V end lost 3 bases, the J end lost 0 bases, and 5 bases lay between the germline ends. Germline V gives CDR1 MDHEN, CDR2 SYDVKM. This CDR3 is 13 amino acids long. The CDR3 loop reads CASSLGTNYGYTF. The CDR3 region has the DNA TGTGCCAGCAGTTTGGGAACTAACTATGGCTACACCTTC.

The V gene is TRBV5-5, the J gene TRBJ1-2; D might be TRBD1 (5 bases). Trimming left V 5 bases short and J 4 bases short, with 18 bases between. The germline V gene has CDR1 SGHKS and CDR2 YYEKEE (reference sequence). The CDR3 consists of 15 residues. CDR3 residues: CASSFPGGEIYGYTF. The CDR3, as DNA: TGTGCCAGCAGTTTCCCCGGAGGGGAGATCTATGGCTACACCTTC.

The chain couples TRBV5-8 to TRBJ2-3; the D gene is possibly TRBD2 (6 bases). The CDR3 extends over 15 amino acids. In germline, CDR1 is SGHTS, CDR2 YDEGEE. Trimming removed 5 bases at V and 0 bases at J, with 13 bases between. The CDR3 nucleotides are TGTGCCAGCAGTATCGGGGGAACGAGCACAGATACGCAGTATTTT. As protein: CASSIGGTSTDTQYF.

The chain has TRBV5-1 and TRBJ2-7; TRBD1 or TRBD2 may be the D gene (7 bases each). The CDR3 runs to 16 residues. The germline V gene has CDR1 SGHRS and CDR2 YFSETQ. V was pared by 4 bases and J by 4 bases, with 21 bases between. Written as DNA, the CDR3 is TGCGCCAGCAGCCACATCCCGACAGGGACTACTTACGAGCAGTACTTC. It encodes CASSHIPTGTTYEQYF.

This clone was counted a single time. This CDR3 is CASSLGTANYGYTF. The CDR3 coding sequence is TGTGCCAGCAGCCTTGGGACAGCTAACTATGGCTACACCTTC. V usage is TRBV7-9 and J usage is TRBJ1-2, with 7 bases that match TRBD1. Germline assignment: CDR1 SEHNR and CDR2 FQNEAQ (reference sequence). J was trimmed by 0 bases and V by 5 bases; bases with no gene match: 3. The CDR3 has 14 residues. The full variable domain, in which reference TRBV7-9 and TRBJ1-2 provide the parts outside the CDR3, is DTGVSQNPRHKITKRGQNVTFRCDPISEHNRLYWYRQTLGQGPEFLTYFQNEAQLEKSRLLSDRFSAERPKGSFSTLEIQRTEQGDSAMYLCASSLGTANYGYTFGSGTRLTVV.

The chain joins TRBV28 to TRBJ2-5; TRBD1 agrees at 9 bases. V dropped 5 bases and J dropped 3; count of bases not matched to a gene: 7. CDR1 and CDR2 (germline): MDHEN, SYDVKM. This CDR3 has 15 amino acids. CDR3: CASSQPGQGEETQYF. CDR3 in DNA: TGTGCCAGCAGTCAACCGGGACAGGGAGAAGAGACCCAGTACTTC.

The genes are TRBV7-2 and TRBJ2-7; D is ambiguous. Looked up from germline, CDR1 is SGHTA and CDR2 is FQGNSA. The CDR3 sequence is 13 residues long. The V end was cut by 1 base, the J end by 3 bases, with 7 bases between. The CDR3 sequence is CASSLVANYEQYF. The CDR3 DNA is TGTGCCAGCAGCTTAGTGGCTAACTACGAGCAGTACTTC.

The chain combines TRBV28 with TRBJ1-5, with a weak D call TRBD1 (5 bases). The germline CDR1 and CDR2 sequences are MDHEN and SYDVKM. There are 13 residues in the CDR3. The germline V and J ends were trimmed by 2 bases and 7 bases, with 9 bases remaining between them. CDR3 bases: TGTGCCAGCAGTTTAGAGCGGGGCCAGCCCCAGCATTTT. This encodes CASSLERGQPQHF.